The 13 T cell receptor beta chains presented below share a single source sample, sequenced in a study of shared clonotypes between healthy human individuals. TCRdb keeps only in-frame clones here, not all; method: immunoSEQ multiplex PCR. The data hold 450,000 to 550,000 clones, with less than 85% observed a single time. The sequenced sample was PBMCs. These receptors originate from a woman between 40 and 50 years old in good health. Some clones in this sample may be carry-over from other donors' samples.

The chain has TRBV28 and TRBJ1-4, with D hard to call. The CDR3 consists of 15 residues. The V end lost 7 bases, the J end lost 5 bases, and 17 bases lay between the germline ends. CDR1 is MDHEN and CDR2 is SYDVKM in the germline V gene. The CDR3 DNA sequence: TGTGCCAGCAAACTCACAGATCTCCCCAATGAAAAACTGTTTTTT. The encoded protein is CASKLTDLPNEKLFF.

The V call is TRBV18, the J call TRBJ2-7; D possibly matches TRBD1 or TRBD2 (5 bases each). CDR3 length equals 14 residues. Germline CDR1 reads KGHSH; CDR2 reads LQKENI. With 5 bases removed from V and 2 bases from J, the gap between germline ends came to 13 bases. The CDR3 region is CASSESGTTYEQYF. In DNA, the CDR3 is TGTGCCAGCTCAGAATCCGGGACCACCTACGAGCAGTACTTC.

The chain employs TRBV28 and TRBJ1-5; D possibly corresponds to TRBD1 (6 bases). Germline V gives CDR1 MDHEN, CDR2 SYDVKM. V was cut by 4 bases and J by 2 bases, with 18 bases left in between. The CDR3 runs 17 residues. CDR3 amino acids: CASSYQSGVGGNQPQHF. The CDR3 nucleotides are TGTGCCAGCAGTTACCAATCAGGGGTAGGCGGCAATCAGCCCCAGCATTTT.

Here the CDR3 reads CASRAGTSYEQYF. CDR3 sequence (DNA): TGTGCCAGCAGAGCCGGGACTAGTTACGAGCAGTACTTC. The chain has TRBV28 and TRBJ2-7; 8 bases fit TRBD2. This CDR3 is 13 amino acids long. V lost 6 bases to trimming and J lost 4 bases; unmatched junction nucleotides: 5. Germline V gene lookup returns CDR1 MDHEN and CDR2 SYDVKM.

This chain links TRBV5-1 with TRBJ2-2, with 10 bases identical to TRBD2. The V and J ends lost 4 bases and 4 bases, in that order; junction bases with no gene match: 7. Germline loops: CDR1 SGHRS, CDR2 YFSETQ. The CDR3 spans 16 residues. The DNA for the CDR3 is TGCGCCAGCAGCCTCACCGGACTAGCGGCCACCGGGGAGCTGTTTTTT. Amino acid sequence: CASSLTGLAATGELFF. Filled out from reference TRBV5-1 and TRBJ2-2, the complete variable domain reads KAGVTQTPRYLIKTRGQQVTLSCSPISGHRSVSWYQQTPGQGLQFLFEYFSETQRNKGNFPGRFSGRQFSNSRSEMNVSTLELGDSALYLCASSLTGLAATGELFFGEGSRLTVL.

This chain joins TRBV11-1 and TRBJ2-3, with D possibly matching TRBD1 (6 bases). CDR3 length equals 15 residues. Trimming took off 2 bases at V and 0 bases at J, with 9 bases between the two ends. Per the germline V gene, CDR1 is SGHAT and CDR2 is FQDESV (reference sequence). CDR3 loop: CASSLQGLSTDTQYF. As DNA, the CDR3 is TGTGCCAGCAGCTTACAGGGGCTTAGCACAGATACGCAGTATTTT.

V and J are TRBV29-1 and TRBJ2-1, with D perhaps TRBD1 or TRBD2 (6 bases each). In germline, CDR1 is SQVTM, CDR2 ANQGSEA. The CDR3 length is 13 residues. With 6 bases removed from V and 7 bases from J, the gap between germline ends came to 16 bases. CDR3 in amino acids: CSVGGNGVNEQFF. The DNA of the CDR3 is TGCAGCGTAGGGGGGAACGGGGTTAATGAGCAGTTCTTC.

V usage is TRBV7-2 and J usage is TRBJ2-5; TRBD2 is a possible D gene (5 bases). This CDR3 spans 15 amino acids. The V gene lost 5 bases and the J gene lost 1 base, with 14 bases spanning the gap. The germline CDR1 and CDR2 sequences are SGHTA and FQGNSA. In nucleotides, the CDR3 is TGTGCCAGCAGCAGAATTTTGGAGGCCCAAGAGACCCAGTACTTC. The encoded protein is CASSRILEAQETQYF.

The J gene is TRBJ2-5, the V gene TRBV2, with 8 bases identical to TRBD1. V was pared by 9 bases and J by 3 bases, with 6 bases of the junction left unmatched. The CDR3 loop spans 13 amino acids. CDR1 SNHLY and CDR2 FYNNEI come from the germline V gene. The CDR3 spells CASMTGVKETQYF. CDR3 coding DNA: TGTGCCAGTATGACAGGGGTTAAAGAGACCCAGTACTTC.

V usage is TRBV7-6 and J usage is TRBJ2-1; tentatively, D is TRBD1 (6 bases). V lost 4 bases to trimming and J lost 2 bases, with 12 bases between them. The germline V gene has CDR1 SGHVS and CDR2 FNYEAQ. The CDR3 covers 15 residues. The CDR3: CASSSQTGAYNEQFF. The CDR3 DNA is TGTGCCAGCAGCTCCCAGACAGGTGCCTACAATGAGCAGTTCTTC.

The V call is TRBV29-1, the J call TRBJ2-3; 7 bases line up with TRBD2. The V segment lost 4 bases and the J segment 3 bases; nucleotides outside the gene matches: 4. The CDR3 consists of 13 residues. Germline CDR1 SQVTM, CDR2 ANQGSEA. The DNA for the CDR3 is TGCAGCGTTGGCGGGAGACAGACAGATACGCAGTATTTT. Its translation is CSVGGRQTDTQYF.

The chain recombines TRBV2 with TRBJ2-5, with unresolved D. CDR3 length: 13 amino acids. Germline CDR1 and CDR2: SNHLY and FYNNEI. Trimming removed 6 bases at V and 2 bases at J, with 10 bases between. The chain's CDR3 is CASRAEGQETQYF. The CDR3 DNA reads as TGTGCCAGCAGGGCGGAAGGACAAGAGACCCAGTACTTC.

The chain joins TRBV9 to TRBJ2-7, with D perhaps TRBD2 (5 bases). Germline V CDR1 and CDR2: SGDLS, YYNGEE. The V end lost 1 base, the J end lost 0 bases, and 8 bases lay between the germline ends. The CDR3 covers 14 residues. This CDR3 reads CASSVSSGSYEQYF. The CDR3 DNA sequence: TGTGCCAGCAGCGTAAGCAGCGGCTCCTACGAGCAGTACTTC.